The clone carrying this T cell receptor beta chain has a handful of counts. Its antigen remains unknown. V was cut by 4 bases and J by 9 bases, with 9 bases left in between. Germline CDR1 and CDR2: MNHNY and SVGAGI (reference sequence). The CDR3 is 11 amino acids. The data are from a study of cytomegalovirus exposure and HLA in healthy donors. The PCR ran on 60 Vbeta and 13 Jbeta primers. Using immunoSEQ multiplex PCR, the repertoire was profiled, and TCRdb retains in-frame clones only, with some absent. The table has about 77,000 clones, 75% to 80% seen once. Study results and limitations: A link between a missense DCLRE1C variant and TCR beta V- and J-gene trimming emerged from a later analysis. Common viral pathogens seemed to be connected with several of the most significant clusters, according to a later analysis. Per a prior analysis, the majority of TCR beta V segments were productive roughly 90% or roughly 30% of the time.

This receptor was obtained from a man between 40 and 49 years old in good health and CMV-seronegative. The sample consisted of PBMCs. The rearrangement joins TRBV6-6 to TRBJ1-1; D remains unclear. The CDR3 nucleotides read TGTGCCAGCAGTTTTGGCAGTCAAGCTTTCTTT. This sequence encodes CASSFGSQAFF.